These 5 T cell receptor beta chains came from one sample sequenced in a study of cytomegalovirus exposure and HLA in healthy donors. Primers: 60 Vbeta forward and 13 Jbeta reverse. The data were produced by immunoSEQ multiplex PCR, yet TCRdb's version contains in-frame clones alone and is incomplete. The sample shows around 130,000 clones, approximately 82% of them seen only once. Specimen: PBMCs. These receptors were obtained from a boy aged 2 to 10 in good health and CMV-seronegative.

This clone was seen just once. The chain couples TRBV6-4 to TRBJ2-3; D remains unclear. This CDR3 is 14 amino acids long. Germline V CDR1 and CDR2: MRHNA, SNTAGT. The ends were cut back, 2 bases at V and 0 bases at J, with 6 bases in the middle. The CDR3 DNA reads TGTGCCAGCAGTGACGGCCAGAGCACAGATACGCAGTATTTT. Amino acid sequence: CASSDGQSTDTQYF.

The V call is TRBV19, the J call TRBJ2-1; 8 nucleotides line up with TRBD2. Per germline, CDR1 LNHDA and CDR2 SQIVND (reference sequence). The V segment lost 9 bases and the J segment 5 bases; nucleotides outside the gene matches: 15. The CDR3 length is 16 residues. The CDR3 is CASRLLGRGEHNEQFF. CDR3 nucleotides: TGTGCCAGCAGACTGCTCGGGCGGGGGGAGCACAATGAGCAGTTCTTC.

The chain couples TRBV6-6 to TRBJ2-3; tentative D call: TRBD2 (7 bases). The V and J ends lost 2 bases and 5 bases respectively, with 14 bases between them. This CDR3 contains 15 residues. CDR1 and CDR2 (germline): MNHNY, SVGAGI (reference sequence). CDR3 sequence reads: CASSYRRGPGDTQYF. DNA for the CDR3: TGTGCCAGCAGTTACAGGCGGGGGCCGGGAGATACGCAGTATTTT.

The chain recombines TRBV5-6 with TRBJ2-3; 8 bases are a match to TRBD1. The CDR3 covers 15 residues. The trim removed 4 bases at V and 4 bases at J, leaving 8 bases unmatched. Germline values: CDR1 SGHDT, CDR2 YYEEEE. CDR3 coding DNA: TGTGCCAGCAGCCGGACAGGGTGGGGGGCAGATACGCAGTATTTT. This encodes CASSRTGWGADTQYF.

The V and J genes are TRBV11-2 and TRBJ2-1; TRBD2 might be the D (5 bases). Trimming took 5 bases from V and 3 from J, leaving 11 bases between them. CDR1 and CDR2 (germline): SGHAT, FQNNGV. CDR3 size: 14 residues. CDR3 nucleotide sequence: TGTGCCAGCAGCGCCAACCGGGACTACAATGAGCAGTTCTTC. This codes for CASSANRDYNEQFF.